Shown below are 23 T cell receptor beta chains from a single sample sequenced in a study of neurological immune-mediated disorders. Time point defined: technical triplicate 2. TCRdb fed the 5' RACE reads into MiXCR, producing one record per CDR3 protein. The sample has approximately 28,000 distinct CDR3 sequences, 13% seen once. Sequenced: CD4+ T cells from blood. Receptors originate from a female donor with HTLV-1-associated myelopathy (HAM/TSP).

This clonotype was counted many times. The rearrangement uses TRBV4-2 and TRBJ2-2; D remains unclear. CDR1 and CDR2 (germline): LGHNA, YNFKEQ. The CDR3 totals 15 residues. Trimming stripped 1 base from V and 4 bases from J, with 10 bases between. CDR3 in amino acids: CASSQAASSTGELFF. For the CDR3, the DNA is TGTGCCAGCAGCCAAGCGGCCTCCTCCACCGGGGAGCTGTTTTTT.

At least ten counts were recorded for this clonotype. For the CDR3, the DNA is TGTGCCAGCAGCCCCCGAGGGGGCTTAGGACTAGCGGGAGAGTACGAGCAGTACTTC. This translates into CASSPRGGLGLAGEYEQYF. This chain links TRBV7-9 with TRBJ2-7; 13 bases are a match to TRBD2. V shed 5 bases, J shed 4 bases, and the junction held 17 bases outside the gene matches. Germline CDR1 is SEHNR and CDR2 is FQNEAQ (reference sequence). The CDR3 extends over 19 amino acids.

This clonotype was seen ten or more times. The chain employs TRBV12-3 or TRBV12-4 and TRBJ2-5; D not resolved. Trimming removed 3 bases from V and 5 bases from J, with 4 bases in between. This CDR3 has 11 amino acids. CDR3 protein: CASSFSETQYF. In nucleotides, the CDR3 is TGTGCCAGCAGTTTTAGCGAGACCCAGTACTTC.

This clonotype was seen ten or more times. The chain recombines TRBV7-6 with TRBJ2-5; 8 positions match TRBD1. CDR1 and CDR2 from the germline V gene are SGHVS and FNYEAQ. V shed 1 base, J shed 5 bases, and the junction held 6 bases outside the gene matches. The CDR3 contains 15 residues. The CDR3 bases are TGTGCCAGCAGCTTAGGCATCCACAGGGGGGAGACCCAGTACTTC. This encodes CASSLGIHRGETQYF.

This clonotype was observed a single time. The CDR3 DNA follows: TGTGCCAGCAGTTCTCCCAAGGCCGGGGGTCACGAGCAGTACTTC. As protein: CASSSPKAGGHEQYF. The rearrangement links TRBV6-2 or TRBV6-3 to TRBJ2-7, with D perhaps matching TRBD2 (6 bases). Trimming pared 4 bases from V and 5 bases from J, leaving 18 bases between. CDR1 MNHEY and CDR2 SVGEGT come from the germline V gene. This CDR3 has 15 residues.

This clonotype was seen many times. The chain uses TRBV20-1 and TRBJ2-3; 8 bases agree with TRBD2. CDR1 and CDR2 from the germline V gene are DFQATT and SNEGSKA (reference sequence). J gave up 0 bases and V 0 bases, and 2 bases lay outside the gene matches. The CDR3 runs 15 residues. The CDR3 DNA reads TGCAGTGCTAGAGATCCTAGCGGGAGCACAGATACGCAGTATTTT. As protein: CSARDPSGSTDTQYF.

This chain joins TRBV5-1 and TRBJ2-7; the D gene is possibly TRBD2 (5 bases). The CDR3 spans 16 residues. Germline CDR1 is SGHRS and CDR2 is YFSETQ. Trimming shortened V by 4 bases and J by 6 bases, and 23 bases separated the two germline ends. Written as DNA, the CDR3 is TGCGCCAGCAGCCAAGACATCGGGGTGTCGGTGTCCGAGCAGTACTTC. It specifies CASSQDIGVSVSEQYF.

This clonotype was seen ten or more times. The genes are TRBV20-1 and TRBJ2-7; 9 bases line up with TRBD2. In germline, CDR1 is DFQATT, CDR2 SNEGSKA (reference sequence). This CDR3 contains 14 residues. After removal of 3 bases from V and 0 bases from J, the junction contained 3 bases not matched to a gene. The CDR3 loop reads CSARLAGLSYEQYF. For the CDR3, the DNA is TGCAGTGCTAGGCTAGCGGGGCTCTCCTACGAGCAGTACTTC.

This clonotype was picked up many times. The chain is built from TRBV18 and TRBJ2-7, with D perhaps TRBD1 (6 bases). This CDR3 comprises 14 residues. Germline CDR1 is KGHSH and CDR2 is LQKENI. V was pared by 1 base and J by 6 bases, with 13 bases between. The chain's CDR3 is CASSPQIVRGEQYF. Written as DNA, the CDR3 is TGTGCCAGCTCACCACAAATCGTCAGGGGCGAGCAGTACTTC.

This clonotype was observed many times. V and J are TRBV20-1 and TRBJ1-2; TRBD1 might be the D (5 bases). V was clipped by 6 bases and J by 4 bases, with 15 bases between them. Germline lookup yields CDR1 DFQATT and CDR2 SNEGSKA (reference sequence). CDR3 length: 13 residues. The DNA of the CDR3 is TGCAGTGCCACCCTAGTGGGGGGCTATGGCTACACCTTC. Residues: CSATLVGGYGYTF.

This clonotype was detected ten times or more. The CDR3 reads CSASGARGDTQYF. In nucleotides, the CDR3 is TGCAGTGCTAGCGGGGCACGGGGGGATACGCAGTATTTT. The V gene is TRBV20-1, the J gene TRBJ2-3; the D gene is possibly TRBD2 (6 bases). The CDR3 consists of 13 residues. V was clipped by 3 bases and J by 6 bases, with 13 bases between them. Germline loops: CDR1 DFQATT, CDR2 SNEGSKA (reference sequence).

CDR3 residues: CASRTSTWGTQYF. The CDR3 region has the DNA TGTGCCAGCCGCACCTCGACATGGGGTACGCAGTATTTT. The chain carries TRBV7-3 and TRBJ2-3; D uncertain. This CDR3 spans 13 amino acids. CDR1 and CDR2 from the germline V gene are SGHTA and FQGTGA. Trimming left V 8 bases short and J 8 bases short, with 17 bases between. The full variable domain, with the rest looked up from reference TRBV7-3 and TRBJ2-3, is GAGVSQTPSNKVTEKGKYVELRCDPISGHTALYWYRQSLGQGPEFLIYFQGTGAADDSGLPNDRFFAVRPEGSVSTLKIQRTERGDSAVYLCASRTSTWGTQYFGPGTRLTVL.

The table lists this clonotype with many counts. The chain is built from TRBV20-1 and TRBJ1-5; D not resolved. This CDR3 is built from 12 residues. The V gene's germline CDR1 is DFQATT and CDR2 SNEGSKA (reference sequence). Trimming pared 6 bases from V and 7 bases from J, leaving 13 bases between. For the CDR3, the DNA is TGCAGTGCCGGAGGAGGGTGGCAGCCCCAGCATTTT. Protein product: CSAGGGWQPQHF.

This clonotype was recorded a few times. The CDR3 loop is CASRYEERGLTSGNEQYF. CDR3 nucleotides: TGTGCAAGTCGCTACGAAGAGAGGGGGTTGACTAGCGGGAACGAGCAGTACTTC. V gene TRBV12-2 combines with J gene TRBJ2-7; the D call in the table, TRBD2, was not verified against the DNA. TRBV12-2 is a documented pseudogene. The length of the CDR3 is 18 residues.

This clonotype was seen many times. The chain uses TRBV27 and TRBJ2-2; perhaps D is TRBD1 or TRBD2 (6 bases each). This CDR3 comprises 16 residues. V lost 3 bases to trimming and J lost 2 bases, with 13 bases between them. Germline CDR1 MNHEY, CDR2 SMNVEV (reference sequence). The CDR3: CASSLRGHTNTGELFF. CDR3 bases: TGTGCCAGCAGTTTGCGGGGACATACAAACACCGGGGAGCTGTTTTTT.

This chain connects TRBV7-2 to TRBJ1-5, with 10 bases that match TRBD1. Germline CDR1 and CDR2: SGHTA and FQGNSA. The CDR3 is 18 amino acids. Trimming at V came to 1 base and at J to 7 bases, leaving 13 bases not matched to a gene. CDR3 in DNA: TGTGCCAGCAGCTTAGGGGTACCGGGACAGGGGATGTGGCAGCCCCAGCATTTT. It yields the protein CASSLGVPGQGMWQPQHF.

This clonotype has a count of ten or more. DNA of the CDR3: TGTGCCAGTAAAGACAGGGAGGACTATGGCTACACCTTC. Amino acid sequence: CASKDREDYGYTF. The gene calls are TRBV19 and TRBJ1-2, with 7 bases aligning to TRBD1. Germline V gene data show CDR1 as LNHDA and CDR2 as SQIVND (reference sequence). J was trimmed by 3 bases and V by 7 bases; bases with no gene match: 5. CDR3 length equals 13 residues.

This clonotype was recorded many times. The chain uses TRBV12-3 or TRBV12-4 and TRBJ1-1, with a possible D match to TRBD1 (5 bases). With 7 bases removed from V and 5 bases from J, the gap between germline ends came to 17 bases. The CDR3 has 14 residues. CDR3 DNA: TGTGCCAGCAAGCCGGTCGGGGGACCAACTGAAGCTTTCTTT. Protein product: CASKPVGGPTEAFF.

Regarding this clonotype: The CDR3 end shows no conserved phenylalanine or tryptophan, and so a read error is likely. This sequence joins TRBV20-1 and TRBJ2-1, with 12 bases aligning to TRBD2. Germline V gene data show CDR1 as DFQATT and CDR2 as SNEGSKA (reference sequence). The CDR3 has 16 amino acids. The ends lost 6 bases at V and 12 bases at J; junction bases unmatched: 18. The CDR3 nucleotides are TGCAGTGCCCCGTCCCTTCTAGCGGGGGGGCCGGATGGGCAGTTCCTC. As protein: CSAPSLLAGGPDGQFL.

The chain carries TRBV4-2 and TRBJ2-3; 8 bases match TRBD2. CDR3 length equals 16 residues. Looked up from germline, CDR1 is LGHNA and CDR2 is YNFKEQ. Trimming took 0 bases from V and 5 from J; bases not matched to a gene: 7. The CDR3 loop is CASSQEGVGGGDTQYF. CDR3 sequence (DNA): TGTGCCAGCAGCCAAGAAGGTGTCGGGGGGGGAGATACGCAGTATTTT.

This clonotype showed up many times. The chain has TRBV4-2 and TRBJ2-3; unclear D gene. V was trimmed by 1 base and J by 0 bases, leaving 5 bases between them. The CDR3 has 14 amino acids. Germline assignment: CDR1 LGHNA and CDR2 YNFKEQ. CDR3 protein: CASSQGVSTDTQYF. CDR3 DNA: TGTGCCAGCAGCCAAGGAGTTAGCACAGATACGCAGTATTTT.

This clonotype was recorded many times. V and J are TRBV20-1 and TRBJ1-2; D is undetermined. The length of the CDR3 is 14 residues. Trimming shortened V by 5 bases and J by 0 bases, and 13 bases separated the two germline ends. Germline V lookup: CDR1 DFQATT, CDR2 SNEGSKA (reference sequence). CDR3 DNA: TGCAGTGCTCCTAAGACGGAAGCTAACTATGGCTACACCTTC. It yields the protein CSAPKTEANYGYTF.

This clonotype appeared many times. The chain recombines TRBV7-2 with TRBJ2-7; 8 nucleotides match TRBD1. This CDR3 has 13 amino acids. In germline, CDR1 is SGHTA, CDR2 FQGNSA. Trimming cost V 5 bases and J 7 bases; bases outside gene matches: 7. The CDR3 DNA follows: TGTGCCAGCAGCGAGGACAGGGAATCAGAGCAGTACTTC. This gives the protein CASSEDRESEQYF.